This T cell receptor beta chain derives from a study of T cell repertoires in cytomegalovirus infection. Overall study: CMV infection together with matching HLA type was indicated by public TCR beta signatures.

V lost 5 bases to trimming and J lost 6 bases; unmatched junction nucleotides: 18. The CDR3 is 18 residues long. CDR1 is MNHEY and CDR2 is SMNVEV in the germline V gene (reference sequence). TCRdb passed the reads through MiXCR, listing each CDR3 protein once. The data hold 500,000 or so distinct CDR3 sequences, with approximately 15% observed a single time. The sample holds many counts of this clonotype. Its antigen is unidentified. Study findings and constraints: The study found HLA-C-restricted CMV-specific TCR beta clonotypes dominating the ex vivo response.

This TCR derives from a human donor in good health (CMV status not recorded). Some clones in this sample may be carry-over from other donors' samples. This rearrangement joins TRBV27 to TRBJ2-1; TRBD1 aligns across 8 bases. Sequences were obtained from CD8+ T cells from PBMCs. The CDR3 DNA sequence: TGTGCCAGCAGTGTAGGCCCTACCCGCAGGGGGCGTCTCAATGAGCAGTTCTTC. This gives the protein CASSVGPTRRGRLNEQFF.